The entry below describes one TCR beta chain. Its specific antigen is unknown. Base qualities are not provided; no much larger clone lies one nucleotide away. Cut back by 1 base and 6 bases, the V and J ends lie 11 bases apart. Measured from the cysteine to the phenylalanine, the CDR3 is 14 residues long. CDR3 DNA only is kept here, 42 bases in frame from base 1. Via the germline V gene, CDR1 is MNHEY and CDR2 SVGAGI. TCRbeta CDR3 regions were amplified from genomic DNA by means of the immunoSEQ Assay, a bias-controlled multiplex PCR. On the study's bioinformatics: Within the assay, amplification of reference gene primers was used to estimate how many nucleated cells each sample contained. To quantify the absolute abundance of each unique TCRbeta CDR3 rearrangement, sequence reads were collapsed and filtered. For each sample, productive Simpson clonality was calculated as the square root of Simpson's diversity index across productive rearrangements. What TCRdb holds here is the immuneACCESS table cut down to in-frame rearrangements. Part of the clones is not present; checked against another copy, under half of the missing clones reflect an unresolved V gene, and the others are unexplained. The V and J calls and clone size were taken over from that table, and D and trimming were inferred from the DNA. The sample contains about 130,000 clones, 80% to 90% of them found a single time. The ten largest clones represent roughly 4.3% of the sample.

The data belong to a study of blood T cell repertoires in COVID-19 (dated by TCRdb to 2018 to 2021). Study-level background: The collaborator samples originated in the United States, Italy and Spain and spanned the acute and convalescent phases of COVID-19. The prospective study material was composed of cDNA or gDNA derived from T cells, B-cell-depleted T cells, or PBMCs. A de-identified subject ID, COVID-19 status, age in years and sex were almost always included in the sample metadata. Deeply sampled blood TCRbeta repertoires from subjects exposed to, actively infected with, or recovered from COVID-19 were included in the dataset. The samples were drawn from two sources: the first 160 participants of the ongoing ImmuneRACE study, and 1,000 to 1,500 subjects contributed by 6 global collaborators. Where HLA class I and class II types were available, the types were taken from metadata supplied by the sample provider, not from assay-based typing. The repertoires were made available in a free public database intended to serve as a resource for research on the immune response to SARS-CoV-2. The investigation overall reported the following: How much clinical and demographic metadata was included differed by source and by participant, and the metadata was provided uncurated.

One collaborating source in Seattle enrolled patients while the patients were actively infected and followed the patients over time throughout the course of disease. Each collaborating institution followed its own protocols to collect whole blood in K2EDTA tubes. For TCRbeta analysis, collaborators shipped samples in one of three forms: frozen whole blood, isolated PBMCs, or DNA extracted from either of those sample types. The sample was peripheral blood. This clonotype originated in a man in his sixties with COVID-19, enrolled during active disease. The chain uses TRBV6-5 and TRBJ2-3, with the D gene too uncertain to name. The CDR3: CASSYFSLLDTQYF. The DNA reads TGTGCCAGCAGTTACTTTTCCCTTCTTGATACGCAGTATTTT.